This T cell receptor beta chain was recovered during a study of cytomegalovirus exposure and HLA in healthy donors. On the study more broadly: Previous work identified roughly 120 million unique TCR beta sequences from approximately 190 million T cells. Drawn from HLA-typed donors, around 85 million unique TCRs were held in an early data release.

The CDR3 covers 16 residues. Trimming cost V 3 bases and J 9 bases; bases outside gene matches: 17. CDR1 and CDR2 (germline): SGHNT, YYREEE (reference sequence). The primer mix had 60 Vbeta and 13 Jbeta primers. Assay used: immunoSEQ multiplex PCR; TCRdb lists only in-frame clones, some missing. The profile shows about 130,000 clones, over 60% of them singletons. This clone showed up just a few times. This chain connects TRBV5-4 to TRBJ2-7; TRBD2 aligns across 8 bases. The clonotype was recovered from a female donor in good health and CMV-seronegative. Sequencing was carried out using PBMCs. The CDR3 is CASSSFVGGGPVGQYF. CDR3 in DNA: TGTGCCAGCAGCTCATTTGTGGGCGGGGGGCCTGTCGGGCAGTACTTC. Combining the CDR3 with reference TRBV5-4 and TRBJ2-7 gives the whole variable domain ETGVTQSPTHLIKTRGQQVTLRCSSQSGHNTVSWYQQALGQGPQFIFQYYREEENGRGNFPPRFSGLQFPNYSSELNVNALELDDSALYLCASSSFVGGGPVGQYFGPGTRLTVT.